The entry below describes one T cell receptor (beta chain). The CDR3 length is 11 residues. V dropped 5 bases and J dropped 10; count of bases not matched to a gene: 2. In germline, CDR1 is SEHNR, CDR2 FQNEAQ (reference sequence). The method was immunoSEQ multiplex PCR; TCRdb's version includes in-frame clones alone and lacks a portion of them. The data show fewer than 600,000 clones, about 76% seen once. The sample belongs to a study of shared clonotypes between healthy human individuals. Sequencing input: PBMCs. The receptor comes from a woman between 35 and 50 years old in good health. Some clones in this sample may be carry-over from other donors' samples. V and J are TRBV7-9 and TRBJ2-1, with 7 nucleotides matching TRBD1. The CDR3: CASSAGGEQFF. For the CDR3, the DNA is TGTGCCAGCAGCGCAGGGGGAGAGCAGTTCTTC.